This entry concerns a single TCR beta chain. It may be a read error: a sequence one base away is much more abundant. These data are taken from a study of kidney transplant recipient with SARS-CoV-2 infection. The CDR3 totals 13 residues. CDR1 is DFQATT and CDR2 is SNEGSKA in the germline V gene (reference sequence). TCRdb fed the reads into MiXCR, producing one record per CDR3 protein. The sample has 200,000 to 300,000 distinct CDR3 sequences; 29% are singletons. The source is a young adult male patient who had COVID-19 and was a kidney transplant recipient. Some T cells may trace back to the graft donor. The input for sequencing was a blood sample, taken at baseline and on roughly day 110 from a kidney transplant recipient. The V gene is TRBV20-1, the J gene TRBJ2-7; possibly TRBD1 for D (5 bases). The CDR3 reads CSARDKGQYEQCF. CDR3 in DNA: TGCAGTGCTAGAGACAAGGGGCAGTACGAGCAGTGCTTC.